These T cell receptor beta chains were read from a single sample in a study of PD-1 blockade in classical Hodgkin lymphoma. Clones were read by immunoSEQ multiplex PCR, and TCRdb kept only the in-frame ones, dropping some. The sample holds about 41,000 clones; 55% to 70% are singletons and the top ten take under 3%. Sequences were derived from peripheral blood mononuclear cells (PBMCs), sampled before the fourth cycle of nivolumab. These receptors were collected from a human donor with classical Hodgkin lymphoma. Both conserved end residues are part of each CDR3. The order of the fields is clone size, D gene, J gene, V gene, CDR3 DNA, CDR3 protein. A D gene is named only where the DNA matches it firmly. Part of the rows lack a size; the others show once, few, many or a class for expanded clones.

clone_size: -; d_call: -; j_call: TRBJ2-2; v_call: TRBV7-3; cdr3_nt: TGTGCCAGCAGCTCGACTAGGACGGCGGGGGAGCTGTTTTTT; cdr3_aa: CASSSTRTAGELFF
clone_size: -; d_call: TRBD2; j_call: TRBJ2-3; v_call: TRBV7-8; cdr3_nt: TGTGCCAGCAGCACGCTAGCGGGGGGGCCGATTGATACGCAGTATTTT; cdr3_aa: CASSTLAGGPIDTQYF
clone_size: -; d_call: -; j_call: TRBJ1-1; v_call: TRBV18; cdr3_nt: TGTGCCAGCTCACCAGGCACAGGCCCTGAAGCTTTCTTT; cdr3_aa: CASSPGTGPEAFF
clone_size: few; d_call: -; j_call: TRBJ1-6; v_call: TRBV5-1; cdr3_nt: TGCGCCAGCAGCTTGGGGGGGACCAATTCACCCCTCCACTTT; cdr3_aa: CASSLGGTNSPLHF
clone_size: -; d_call: -; j_call: TRBJ1-2; v_call: TRBV28; cdr3_nt: TGTGCCAGCAGTTTACCCACGGAGGTCAGAAGCTACACCTTC; cdr3_aa: CASSLPTEVRSYTF
clone_size: few; d_call: TRBD2; j_call: TRBJ2-2; v_call: TRBV7-8; cdr3_nt: TGTGCCAGCAGCTTCCGCTGGCCTAGCGGGGGCCTGAACACCGGGGAGCTGTTTTTT; cdr3_aa: CASSFRWPSGGLNTGELFF
clone_size: -; d_call: -; j_call: TRBJ1-1; v_call: TRBV19; cdr3_nt: TGTGCCAGCACCAGGGATATCGTCACTGAAGCTTTCTTT; cdr3_aa: CASTRDIVTEAFF
clone_size: -; d_call: -; j_call: TRBJ2-5; v_call: TRBV11-2; cdr3_nt: TGTGCCAGCAGCTTAGATCGTGAGGCCAAGAAAGAGACCCAGTACTTC; cdr3_aa: CASSLDREAKKETQYF
clone_size: once; d_call: TRBD1; j_call: TRBJ1-6; v_call: TRBV6-5; cdr3_nt: TGTGCCAGCAGCCGCGACAGGGCTTCACCCCTCCACTTT; cdr3_aa: CASSRDRASPLHF
clone_size: -; d_call: TRBD1; j_call: TRBJ1-4; v_call: TRBV28; cdr3_nt: TGTGCCAGCAGTTTATTCAGGGGGGCAAAACTGTTTTTT; cdr3_aa: CASSLFRGAKLFF
clone_size: -; d_call: -; j_call: TRBJ1-1; v_call: TRBV29-1; cdr3_nt: TGCAGCGGGATGGACAGAATGAACACTGAAGCTTTCTTT; cdr3_aa: CSGMDRMNTEAFF
clone_size: -; d_call: TRBD2; j_call: TRBJ2-3; v_call: TRBV2; cdr3_nt: TGTGCCAGCACCGTTAGCGGGGGGGCAGATACGCAGTATTTT; cdr3_aa: CASTVSGGADTQYF
clone_size: medium-sized; d_call: -; j_call: TRBJ2-1; v_call: TRBV4-3; cdr3_nt: TGCGCCAGCAGCCAAGATTTTACAGGGAGCTTCTACAATGAGCAGTTCTTC; cdr3_aa: CASSQDFTGSFYNEQFF
clone_size: -; d_call: -; j_call: TRBJ2-1; v_call: TRBV7-2; cdr3_nt: TGTGCCAGCAGCTTAGCGGGACCTGGGTCCTACAATGAGCAGTTCTTC; cdr3_aa: CASSLAGPGSYNEQFF
clone_size: -; d_call: -; j_call: TRBJ2-1; v_call: TRBV7-9; cdr3_nt: TGTGCCAGCAGCTTAGGGGACTCCCCTATCCTCGATGAGCAGTTCTTC; cdr3_aa: CASSLGDSPILDEQFF
clone_size: -; d_call: -; j_call: TRBJ1-1; v_call: TRBV29-1; cdr3_nt: TGCAGCGTTGAATTACCCAGAAGTTTCAATACAGCTTTCTTT; cdr3_aa: CSVELPRSFNTAFF
clone_size: -; d_call: -; j_call: TRBJ2-7; v_call: TRBV21-1; cdr3_nt: TGTGCCAGCAGCAAACCGATCAGGGGGCAGGCCTACGAGCAGTACTTC; cdr3_aa: CASSKPIRGQAYEQYF
clone_size: -; d_call: -; j_call: TRBJ2-2; v_call: TRBV7-3; cdr3_nt: TGTGCCAGCAGCGTCATCGGGGGGAACACCGGGGAGCTGTTTTTT; cdr3_aa: CASSVIGGNTGELFF
clone_size: -; d_call: -; j_call: TRBJ1-1; v_call: TRBV2; cdr3_nt: TGTGCCAGCAGTGACCAAAGGAACACTGAAGCTTTCTTT; cdr3_aa: CASSDQRNTEAFF
clone_size: -; d_call: -; j_call: TRBJ1-1; v_call: TRBV2; cdr3_nt: TGTGCCAGCAGTTACCTGCCGGGGGCAACTGAAGCTTTCTTT; cdr3_aa: CASSYLPGATEAFF
clone_size: -; d_call: -; j_call: TRBJ2-2; v_call: TRBV7-2; cdr3_nt: TGTGCCAGCAGCTTAGGTGTCCCCGGGGAGCTGTTTTTT; cdr3_aa: CASSLGVPGELFF
clone_size: -; d_call: -; j_call: TRBJ1-2; v_call: TRBV2; cdr3_nt: TGTGCCAGCAGTGCCCCGCTGGACAGTGCTAACTATGGCTACACCTTC; cdr3_aa: CASSAPLDSANYGYTF
clone_size: -; d_call: -; j_call: TRBJ2-7; v_call: TRBV5-4; cdr3_nt: TGTGCCAGCAGCTTATTGGGGGTCTCCGGCGAGCAGTACTTC; cdr3_aa: CASSLLGVSGEQYF
clone_size: -; d_call: -; j_call: TRBJ1-1; v_call: TRBV6-1; cdr3_nt: TGTGCCAGCAGTGAAGGGGAGGCTATAGGACCCTGGGGCACTGAAGCTTTCTTT; cdr3_aa: CASSEGEAIGPWGTEAFF
clone_size: many; d_call: TRBD1; j_call: TRBJ1-2; v_call: TRBV30; cdr3_nt: TGTGCCTGGCGGGGACAGCTCTATGGCTACACCTTC; cdr3_aa: CAWRGQLYGYTF
clone_size: -; d_call: -; j_call: TRBJ1-2; v_call: TRBV7-2; cdr3_nt: TGTGCCAGCAGCTTAGATTACGGCTCCTATGGCTACACCTTC; cdr3_aa: CASSLDYGSYGYTF
clone_size: -; d_call: -; j_call: TRBJ2-6; v_call: TRBV4-1; cdr3_nt: TGCGCCAGCAGCCTTCGTGGGGCCAACGTCCTGACTTTC; cdr3_aa: CASSLRGANVLTF
clone_size: -; d_call: -; j_call: TRBJ1-4; v_call: TRBV27; cdr3_nt: TGTGCCAGCAGTTCCACGGCAGGGCTTAGGGAAAAACTGTTTTTT; cdr3_aa: CASSSTAGLREKLFF
clone_size: -; d_call: TRBD2; j_call: TRBJ2-1; v_call: TRBV19; cdr3_nt: TGTGCCAGTAGTGTAAAGAGCGGGGGGGCCAGAAATGAGCAGTTCTTC; cdr3_aa: CASSVKSGGARNEQFF
clone_size: -; d_call: TRBD2; j_call: TRBJ2-7; v_call: TRBV7-2; cdr3_nt: TGTGCCAGCAGCTTAGGAGGCGGGGGGGCCTACGAGCAGTACTTC; cdr3_aa: CASSLGGGGAYEQYF
clone_size: once; d_call: -; j_call: TRBJ2-7; v_call: TRBV29-1; cdr3_nt: TGCAGCGTTGAGGGGACGGAAACCTACGAGCAGTACTTC; cdr3_aa: CSVEGTETYEQYF
clone_size: once; d_call: -; j_call: TRBJ1-5; v_call: TRBV7-6; cdr3_nt: TGTGCCAGCAGCTACAGCACGGGTAGCAATCAGCCCCAGCATTTT; cdr3_aa: CASSYSTGSNQPQHF